This passage covers 19 T cell receptor beta chains from one sample sequenced in a study of shared clonotypes between healthy human individuals. Measured with immunoSEQ multiplex PCR; TCRdb has only the in-frame clones, and not every one. The sample yields more than 550,000 clones, around 70% seen once. Sequenced material: memory CD4+ T cells sorted from blood. Stated subset: CD45RA-negative fraction. All receptors derive from a woman in her 30s in good health.

This clone showed up just a few times. The chain carries TRBV6-1 and TRBJ2-3, with 16 bases identical to TRBD2. The V gene's germline CDR1 is MNHNS and CDR2 SASEGT. Trimming at V came to 4 bases and at J to 4 bases, leaving 14 bases not matched to a gene. The CDR3 extends over 20 amino acids. CDR3 coding DNA: TGTGCCAGCAGTGGGGTACCGGGACTAGCGGGAGGGCGGGTTGCAGATACGCAGTATTTT. It codes for CASSGVPGLAGGRVADTQYF.

This chain links TRBV9 with TRBJ2-7; a possible D gene is TRBD2 (5 bases). CDR3 size: 14 residues. Germline CDR1 is SGDLS and CDR2 is YYNGEE. Trimming removed 4 bases at V and 2 bases at J, with 13 bases between. The CDR3 loop reads CASSSTSSPYEQYF. The CDR3 nucleotides read TGTGCCAGCAGCTCAACTAGTTCCCCCTACGAGCAGTACTTC.

This chain joins TRBV5-1 and TRBJ1-3; D may be TRBD1 (6 bases). V lost 2 bases and J lost 4, with 10 bases in between. CDR1 SGHRS and CDR2 YFSETQ come from the germline V gene. This CDR3 is built from 14 residues. For the CDR3, the DNA is TGCGCCAGCAGCTTATCAGGGGACGGAAACACCATATATTTT. Protein sequence: CASSLSGDGNTIYF.

The chain recombines TRBV4-2 with TRBJ2-3, with D perhaps matching TRBD2 (7 bases). Per the germline V gene, CDR1 is LGHNA and CDR2 is YNFKEQ. The CDR3 consists of 18 residues. Deletions cut 0 bases from V and 2 bases from J, with 18 bases between. This CDR3 is CASSQEGRGGGHTDTQYF. The CDR3 DNA reads TGTGCCAGCAGCCAAGAAGGGAGGGGAGGGGGACACACAGATACGCAGTATTTT.

Comments on this clone: Other DNA sequences of this sample code for an identical CDR3. J is TRBJ1-4 and V is TRBV28; the D gene is possibly TRBD1 (6 bases). Germline V gene data show CDR1 as MDHEN and CDR2 as SYDVKM. The CDR3 is made up of 15 amino acids. The V end lost 4 bases, the J end lost 1 base, and 10 bases lay between the germline ends. This CDR3 reads CASSSEGGTNEKLFF. The CDR3 nucleotides read TGTGCCAGCAGTTCCGAGGGGGGAACTAATGAAAAACTGTTTTTT.

This chain connects TRBV4-1 to TRBJ1-5; unclear D gene. This CDR3 is 13 amino acids long. V was shortened by 5 bases and J by 5 bases, with 10 bases between the two germline ends. Germline V gene lookup returns CDR1 MGHRA and CDR2 YSYEKL. CDR3 bases: TGCGCCAGCAGCTCCTCAGGCTATCAGCCCCAGCATTTT. Protein sequence: CASSSSGYQPQHF.

In DNA form, the CDR3 reads TGTGCCAGCAGCCTAGGGACTAGCGGGGCGTACAATGAGCAGTTCTTC. Amino acid sequence: CASSLGTSGAYNEQFF. V and J are TRBV11-2 and TRBJ2-1; 13 positions match TRBD2. Germline V gene lookup returns CDR1 SGHAT and CDR2 FQNNGV. Trimming cost V 5 bases and J 4 bases; bases outside gene matches: 5. The CDR3 totals 16 residues.

The V and J genes are TRBV18 and TRBJ2-7, with 7 bases aligning to TRBD1. V gave up 1 base and J gave up 6 bases; unmatched junction bases: 6. The CDR3 covers 14 residues. The germline V gene encodes CDR1 KGHSH and CDR2 LQKENI. The CDR3 sequence: CASSPQGASGEQYF. The CDR3 coding sequence is TGTGCCAGCTCACCACAGGGGGCGTCTGGCGAGCAGTACTTC.

The chain joins TRBV28 to TRBJ2-7, with TRBD2 as a possible D gene (6 bases). Trimming cost V 5 bases and J 4 bases, with 18 bases left between them. The CDR3 has 15 amino acids. Per germline, CDR1 MDHEN and CDR2 SYDVKM. The chain's CDR3 is CASSAPGGHRYEQYF. CDR3 coding DNA: TGTGCCAGCAGTGCACCCGGGGGTCATCGGTACGAGCAGTACTTC. Variable domain in full (rest from reference TRBV28 and TRBJ2-7): DVKVTQSSRYLVKRTGEKVFLECVQDMDHENMFWYRQDPGLGLRLIYFSYDVKMKEKGDIPEGYSVSREKKERFSLILESASTNQTSMYLCASSAPGGHRYEQYFGPGTRLTVT.

The genes are TRBV13 and TRBJ2-7; unclear D gene. The CDR3 contains 14 residues. Trimming cost V 5 bases and J 3 bases, with 14 bases left between them. Germline CDR1 reads PRHDT; CDR2 reads FYEKMQ (reference sequence). This CDR3 is CASSPTSGDYEQYF. The CDR3 DNA reads TGTGCCAGCAGCCCGACCTCTGGGGACTACGAGCAGTACTTC.

The chain recombines TRBV28 with TRBJ1-2; possible D gene TRBD1, 6 bases. Trimming pared 7 bases from V and 4 bases from J, leaving 16 bases between. The germline V gene has CDR1 MDHEN and CDR2 SYDVKM. This CDR3 comprises 14 residues. The CDR3 region is CASTLIQGFYGYTF. CDR3 DNA: TGTGCCAGCACTCTGATCCAGGGGTTCTATGGCTACACCTTC.

This chain joins TRBV18 and TRBJ2-3, with 7 bases matching TRBD2. Per the germline V gene, CDR1 is KGHSH and CDR2 is LQKENI. J gave up 1 base and V 2 bases, and 3 bases lay outside the gene matches. CDR3 length equals 15 residues. The CDR3 reads CASSPASGGTDTQYF. The CDR3 coding sequence is TGTGCCAGCTCACCAGCTAGCGGTGGCACAGATACGCAGTATTTT.

The table lists this clone with a few counts. The gene calls are TRBV2 and TRBJ2-7; no firm D call. The CDR3 has 14 residues. The germline V gene has CDR1 SNHLY and CDR2 FYNNEI. Trimming removed 7 bases from V and 6 bases from J, with 19 bases in between. The CDR3 sequence is CASKRDLIMSEQYF. CDR3 coding DNA: TGTGCCAGCAAAAGAGACCTGATAATGAGCGAGCAGTACTTC.

Remarks on this clone: A much bigger clone sits one base away, suggesting this may be a read error. Within the sample, other DNA sequences also encode this same CDR3. The chain carries TRBV14 and TRBJ2-5; no clear D gene. The J call may be faulty, since TRBJ2-7 better matches the DNA end. This CDR3 is built from 13 residues. CDR1 and CDR2 (germline): SGHDN, FVKESK. This chain's CDR3 is CASSRPSSYEQYF. Here the CDR3 DNA reads TGTGCCAGCAGCCGCCCCAGCTCCTACGAGCAGTACTTC.

The rearrangement links TRBV11-2 to TRBJ2-5; TRBD1 matches 7 bases. CDR1 SGHAT and CDR2 FQNNGV come from the germline V gene. This CDR3 has 16 residues. V was clipped by 1 base and J by 1 base; unmatched bases: 6. The chain's CDR3 is CASSLVGPGGQETQYF. The DNA for the CDR3 is TGTGCCAGCAGCTTAGTTGGCCCAGGGGGCCAAGAGACCCAGTACTTC.

The rearrangement joins TRBV14 to TRBJ2-1; 7 positions agree with TRBD2. Germline loops: CDR1 SGHDN, CDR2 FVKESK. V gave up 1 base and J gave up 3 bases; unmatched junction bases: 3. This CDR3 is 15 amino acids long. The CDR3 protein is CASSQAGGNYNEQFF. The CDR3 nucleotides read TGTGCCAGCAGCCAAGCCGGGGGGAACTACAATGAGCAGTTCTTC.

The V and J genes are TRBV28 and TRBJ2-7; 7 bases are a match to TRBD2. The V and J ends lost 5 bases and 6 bases, in that order; junction bases with no gene match: 4. The CDR3 spans 12 residues. Germline V gene lookup returns CDR1 MDHEN and CDR2 SYDVKM. The CDR3 sequence is CASSLGLPEQYF. The CDR3 DNA reads as TGTGCCAGCAGTCTGGGACTACCCGAGCAGTACTTC.

The chain joins TRBV7-9 to TRBJ2-7, with 10 bases lining up with TRBD2. This CDR3 has 16 residues. Germline V gives CDR1 SEHNR, CDR2 FQNEAQ (reference sequence). The trim removed 3 bases at V and 2 bases at J, leaving 7 bases unmatched. CDR3 sequence: CASSFFGLADTYEQYF. CDR3 DNA sequence: TGTGCCAGCAGCTTTTTCGGACTAGCGGACACCTACGAGCAGTACTTC.

CDR3 coding DNA: TGTGCCAGCTCACCAGTGGGTACTAGCACAGATACGCAGTATTTT. Translation: CASSPVGTSTDTQYF. V gene TRBV18 combines with J gene TRBJ2-3; no clear D. V was cut by 2 bases and J by 0 bases, with 9 bases left in between. The CDR3 runs 15 residues. The V gene's germline CDR1 is KGHSH and CDR2 LQKENI. Full variable domain (remainder filled in from reference TRBV18 and TRBJ2-3): NAGVMQNPRHLVRRRGQEARLRCSPMKGHSHVYWYRQLPEEGLKFMVYLQKENIIDESGMPKERFSAEFPKEGPSILRIQQVVRGDSAAYFCASSPVGTSTDTQYFGPGTRLTVL.